A single sample is the source of the 15 T cell receptor beta chains below, sequenced in a study of blood T cell repertoires in COVID-19. Assay: immunoSEQ multiplex PCR; the TCRdb copy retains only in-frame clones and omits some. Found here are more than 150,000 clones, around 79% of them singletons; the top ten hold 15% to 20%. Sequencing was performed on peripheral blood. The receptor source for this set is a man aged 55 to 70 with active or convalescent COVID-19.

The count of this clone is one. CDR3 amino acids: CASRPTGGGQPQHF. CDR3 nucleotides: TGTGCCAGCAGACCCACAGGGGGCGGTCAGCCCCAGCATTTT. The J gene is TRBJ1-5, the V gene TRBV6-5, with 9 bases lining up with TRBD1. Germline V gene sequence: CDR1 MNHEY, CDR2 SVGAGI. The ends lost 6 bases at V and 6 bases at J; junction bases unmatched: 6. This CDR3 has 14 amino acids.

The chain couples TRBV7-9 to TRBJ2-5, with 9 bases that match TRBD2. Germline V lookup: CDR1 SEHNR, CDR2 FQNEAQ (reference sequence). CDR3 length equals 16 residues. V trimming: 1 base; J trimming: 2 bases; junction bases outside the gene matches: 5. Here the CDR3 DNA reads TGTGCCAGCAGCTTAGAGGGCCTAGCGGGACAAGAGACCCAGTACTTC. Translated, it gives CASSLEGLAGQETQYF. Using reference TRBV7-9 and TRBJ2-5 for the parts outside the CDR3, the full variable domain is DTGVSQNPRHKITKRGQNVTFRCDPISEHNRLYWYRQTLGQGPEFLTYFQNEAQLEKSRLLSDRFSAERPKGSFSTLEIQRTEQGDSAMYLCASSLEGLAGQETQYFGPGTRLLVL.

This chain uses TRBV18 with TRBJ2-7; weak D call: TRBD1 (5 bases). Germline CDR1 is KGHSH and CDR2 is LQKENI. This CDR3 is 14 amino acids long. Trimming took 6 bases from V and 3 from J, leaving 15 bases between them. The CDR3 DNA follows: TGTGCCAGCTCCAGCAGGGATAGTAACTACGAGCAGTACTTC. This translates into CASSSRDSNYEQYF.

The V call is TRBV4-3, the J call TRBJ2-7; 7 bases are a match to TRBD2. J was trimmed by 1 base and V by 1 base; bases with no gene match: 4. Germline CDR1 reads LGHNA; CDR2 reads YSLEER. This CDR3 has 15 amino acids. In DNA form, the CDR3 reads TGCGCCAGCAGCCAAGGGACGGGAGGATCCTACGAGCAGTACTTC. Translating gives CASSQGTGGSYEQYF.

The chain uses TRBV3-1 (or the pseudogene TRBV3-2) and TRBJ2-7; D unresolved. V gave up 3 bases and J gave up 5 bases, with 20 bases separating them. Germline CDR1 LGHDT, CDR2 YNNKEL (reference sequence). This CDR3 is built from 16 residues. The CDR3: CASSHSYGKWVHEQYF. The CDR3 nucleotides read TGTGCCAGCAGCCATAGCTACGGTAAGTGGGTCCACGAGCAGTACTTC.

The chain carries TRBV6-8 and TRBJ2-7; 14 bases match TRBD2. Germline CDR1 MNHGY, CDR2 SAAAGT. Trimming at V came to 0 bases and at J to 5 bases, leaving 12 bases not matched to a gene. CDR3 length equals 19 residues. CDR3 bases: TGTGCCAGCAGTTACTCAATTGGACTAGCGGGAGGCATAGGGGACGAGCAGTACTTC. Its translation is CASSYSIGLAGGIGDEQYF.

The genes are TRBV6-5 and TRBJ1-1; TRBD1 agrees at 9 bases. The CDR3 contains 12 residues. Trimming at V came to 5 bases and at J to 10 bases, leaving 5 bases not matched to a gene. In germline, CDR1 is MNHEY, CDR2 SVGAGI. DNA for the CDR3: TGTGCCAGCAGTAACAGGGGGCGTGGAGCTTTCTTT. Encoded protein: CASSNRGRGAFF.

This chain joins TRBV6-6 and TRBJ2-7; possibly TRBD2 for D (6 bases). This CDR3 has 15 amino acids. Germline CDR1 and CDR2: MNHNY and SVGAGI (reference sequence). V was shortened by 5 bases and J by 0 bases, with 14 bases between the two germline ends. Here the CDR3 reads CASSPGTFSSYEQYF. In DNA form, the CDR3 reads TGTGCCAGCAGTCCCGGGACTTTTAGCTCCTACGAGCAGTACTTC.

V usage is TRBV18 and J usage is TRBJ2-1; 7 nucleotides line up with TRBD2. The V segment lost 4 bases and the J segment 1 base; nucleotides outside the gene matches: 4. Germline loops: CDR1 KGHSH, CDR2 LQKENI. This CDR3 contains 15 residues. The DNA for the CDR3 is TGTGCCAGCTCACTTCTAGCGGATTCCTACAATGAGCAGTTCTTC. It specifies CASSLLADSYNEQFF.

The chain links TRBV7-3 to TRBJ2-5; possibly TRBD2 for D (5 bases). CDR1 SGHTA and CDR2 FQGTGA come from the germline V gene. V was pared by 4 bases and J by 3 bases, with 9 bases between. The CDR3 extends over 13 amino acids. This CDR3 reads CASSSTREETQYF. The CDR3 nucleotides read TGTGCCAGCAGCTCGACGCGGGAAGAGACCCAGTACTTC. The complete variable domain, with remaining parts taken from reference TRBV7-3 and TRBJ2-5, reads GAGVSQTPSNKVTEKGKYVELRCDPISGHTALYWYRQSLGQGPEFLIYFQGTGAADDSGLPNDRFFAVRPEGSVSTLKIQRTERGDSAVYLCASSSTREETQYFGPGTRLLVL.

The chain carries TRBV24-1 and TRBJ1-2, with D possibly being TRBD1 (6 bases). V lost 12 bases, J lost 6 bases, and 13 bases lay in between. The CDR3 sequence is 11 residues long. The germline V gene encodes CDR1 KGHDR and CDR2 SFDVKD. The CDR3 is CAPGQSHGYTF. The CDR3 region has the DNA TGTGCCCCCGGACAGTCGCATGGCTACACCTTC.

This chain uses TRBV9 with TRBJ2-5, with 9 bases lining up with TRBD2. Looked up from germline, CDR1 is SGDLS and CDR2 is YYNGEE. The CDR3 extends over 15 amino acids. V lost 0 bases to trimming and J lost 7 bases; unmatched junction nucleotides: 7. In nucleotides, the CDR3 is TGTGCCAGCAGCGTAGTGCGGGAGGGCCGCGGGACCCAGTACTTC. Translating gives CASSVVREGRGTQYF.

The V gene is TRBV28, the J gene TRBJ2-1; TRBD1 matches 9 bases. Germline V lookup: CDR1 MDHEN, CDR2 SYDVKM. J lost 15 bases, V lost 8 bases, and 17 bases had no gene match. This CDR3 is 14 amino acids long. CDR3 region: CASLLQGALGKRFF. The DNA of the CDR3 is TGTGCCAGCCTCTTACAGGGGGCGCTGGGAAAGCGGTTCTTC.

This clone was detected a few times. V gene TRBV28 combines with J gene TRBJ1-2, with D unresolved. The CDR3 loop spans 15 amino acids. V lost 7 bases to trimming and J lost 8 bases, with 23 bases between them. CDR1 is MDHEN and CDR2 is SYDVKM in the germline V gene. Here the CDR3 reads CASMGGLSNVGGYTF. CDR3 DNA sequence: TGTGCCAGCATGGGAGGATTGTCGAATGTAGGAGGCTACACCTTC.

The table lists this clone with a few counts. The chain has TRBV5-1 and TRBJ2-5; TRBD2 might be the D (6 bases). CDR3 length: 13 amino acids. Trimming took off 0 bases at V and 5 bases at J, with 8 bases between the two ends. Germline-derived CDR1 and CDR2 are SGHRS and YFSETQ. CDR3 amino acids: CASSLVEGETQYF. In DNA, the CDR3 is TGCGCCAGCAGCTTGGTGGAGGGGGAGACCCAGTACTTC.